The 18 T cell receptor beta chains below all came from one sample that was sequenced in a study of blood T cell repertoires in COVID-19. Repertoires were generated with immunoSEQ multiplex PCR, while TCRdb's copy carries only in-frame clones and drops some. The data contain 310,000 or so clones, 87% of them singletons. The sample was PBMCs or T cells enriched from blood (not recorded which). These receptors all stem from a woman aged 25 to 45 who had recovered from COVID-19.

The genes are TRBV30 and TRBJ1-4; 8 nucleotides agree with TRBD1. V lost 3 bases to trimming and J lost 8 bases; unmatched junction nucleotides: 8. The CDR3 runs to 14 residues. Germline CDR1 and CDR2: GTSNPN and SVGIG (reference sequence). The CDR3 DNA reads TGTGCCTGGAGCACAGGGGGGGGTATAGAAAAACTGTTTTTT. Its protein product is CAWSTGGGIEKLFF. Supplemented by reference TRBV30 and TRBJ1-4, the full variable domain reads SQTIHQWPATLVQPVGSPLSLECTVEGTSNPNLYWYRQAAGRGLQLLFYSVGIGQISSEVPQNLSASRPQDRQFILSSKKLLLSDSGFYLCAWSTGGGIEKLFFGSGTQLSVL.

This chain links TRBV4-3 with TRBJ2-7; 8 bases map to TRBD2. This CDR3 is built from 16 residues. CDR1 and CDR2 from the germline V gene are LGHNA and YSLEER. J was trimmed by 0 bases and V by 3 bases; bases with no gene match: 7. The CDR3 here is CASSQAIGTSSYEQYF. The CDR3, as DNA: TGCGCCAGCAGCCAGGCAATTGGGACTAGCTCCTACGAGCAGTACTTC.

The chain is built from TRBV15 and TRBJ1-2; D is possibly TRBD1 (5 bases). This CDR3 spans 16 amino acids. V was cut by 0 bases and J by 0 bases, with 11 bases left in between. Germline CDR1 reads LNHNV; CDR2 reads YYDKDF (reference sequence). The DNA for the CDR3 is TGTGCCACCAGCAGAGATCAGGGCAGCACTAACTATGGCTACACCTTC. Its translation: CATSRDQGSTNYGYTF.

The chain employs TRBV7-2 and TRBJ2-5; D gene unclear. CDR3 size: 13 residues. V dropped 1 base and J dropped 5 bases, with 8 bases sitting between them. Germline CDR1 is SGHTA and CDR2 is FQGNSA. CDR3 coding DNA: TGTGCCAGCAGCTTAGTTTTCGAGGAGACCCAGTACTTC. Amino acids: CASSLVFEETQYF.

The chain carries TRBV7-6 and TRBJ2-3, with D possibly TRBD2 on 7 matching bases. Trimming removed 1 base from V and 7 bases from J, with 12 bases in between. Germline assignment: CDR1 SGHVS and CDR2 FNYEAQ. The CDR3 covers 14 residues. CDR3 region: CASSLGGGPNTQYF. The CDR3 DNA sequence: TGTGCCAGCAGCTTAGGGGGGGGGCCCAATACGCAGTATTTT.

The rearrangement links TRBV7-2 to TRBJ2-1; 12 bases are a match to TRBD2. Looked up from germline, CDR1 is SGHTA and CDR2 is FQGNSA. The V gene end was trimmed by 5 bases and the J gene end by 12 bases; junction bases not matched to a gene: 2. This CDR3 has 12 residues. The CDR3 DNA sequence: TGTGCCAGCAGCAGACTAGCGGGGGTGCAGTTCTTC. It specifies CASSRLAGVQFF.

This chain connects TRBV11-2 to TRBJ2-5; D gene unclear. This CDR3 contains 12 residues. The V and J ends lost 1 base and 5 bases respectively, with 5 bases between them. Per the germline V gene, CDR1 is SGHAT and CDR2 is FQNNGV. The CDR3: CASSLGSETQYF. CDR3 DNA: TGTGCCAGCAGCTTAGGTTCGGAGACCCAGTACTTC.

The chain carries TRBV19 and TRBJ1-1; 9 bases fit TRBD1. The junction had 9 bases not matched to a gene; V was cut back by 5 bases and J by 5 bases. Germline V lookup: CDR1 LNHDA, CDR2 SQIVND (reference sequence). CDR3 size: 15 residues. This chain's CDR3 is CASSSRQGEGTEAFF. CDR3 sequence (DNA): TGTGCCAGTAGTTCCAGACAGGGGGAAGGTACTGAAGCTTTCTTT.

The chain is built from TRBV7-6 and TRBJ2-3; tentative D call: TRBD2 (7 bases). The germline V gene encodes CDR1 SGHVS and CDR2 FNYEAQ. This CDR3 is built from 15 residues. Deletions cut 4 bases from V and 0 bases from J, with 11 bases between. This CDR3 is CASSSAGASTDTQYF. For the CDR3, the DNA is TGTGCCAGCAGCTCGGCGGGGGCTAGCACAGATACGCAGTATTTT.

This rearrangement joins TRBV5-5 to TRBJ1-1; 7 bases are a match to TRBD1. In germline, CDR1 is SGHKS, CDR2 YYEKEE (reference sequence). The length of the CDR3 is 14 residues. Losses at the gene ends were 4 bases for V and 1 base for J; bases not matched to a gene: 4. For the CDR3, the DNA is TGTGCCAGCAGCCTGGACAGGTGGAACACTGAAGCTTTCTTT. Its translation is CASSLDRWNTEAFF.

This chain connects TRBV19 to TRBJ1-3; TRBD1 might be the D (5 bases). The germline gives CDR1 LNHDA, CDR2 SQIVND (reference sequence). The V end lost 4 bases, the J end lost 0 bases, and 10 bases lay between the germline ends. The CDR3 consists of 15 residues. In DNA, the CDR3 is TGTGCCAGTAGTACAGGGTTTCTCTCTGGAAACACCATATATTTT. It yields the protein CASSTGFLSGNTIYF. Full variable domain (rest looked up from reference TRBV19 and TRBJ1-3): DGGITQSPKYLFRKEGQNVTLSCEQNLNHDAMYWYRQDPGQGLRLIYYSQIVNDFQKGDIAEGYSVSREKKESFPLTVTSAQKNPTAFYLCASSTGFLSGNTIYFGEGSWLTVV.

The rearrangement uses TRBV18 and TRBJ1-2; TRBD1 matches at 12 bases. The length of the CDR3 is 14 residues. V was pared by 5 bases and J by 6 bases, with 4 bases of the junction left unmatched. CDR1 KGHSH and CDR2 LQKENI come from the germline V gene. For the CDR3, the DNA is TGTGCCAGCTCATCGGGACAGGGGGCCCATGGCTACACCTTC. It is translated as CASSSGQGAHGYTF. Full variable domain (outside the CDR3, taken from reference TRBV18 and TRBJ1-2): NAGVMQNPRHLVRRRGQEARLRCSPMKGHSHVYWYRQLPEEGLKFMVYLQKENIIDESGMPKERFSAEFPKEGPSILRIQQVVRGDSAAYFCASSSGQGAHGYTFGSGTRLTVV.

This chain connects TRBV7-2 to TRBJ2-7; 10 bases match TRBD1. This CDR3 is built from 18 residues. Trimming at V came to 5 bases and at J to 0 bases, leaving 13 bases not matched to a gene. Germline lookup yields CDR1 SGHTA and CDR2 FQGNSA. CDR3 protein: CASSRGTGAFSISYEQYF. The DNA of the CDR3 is TGTGCCAGCAGCCGTGGGACAGGGGCCTTCTCAATCTCCTACGAGCAGTACTTC.

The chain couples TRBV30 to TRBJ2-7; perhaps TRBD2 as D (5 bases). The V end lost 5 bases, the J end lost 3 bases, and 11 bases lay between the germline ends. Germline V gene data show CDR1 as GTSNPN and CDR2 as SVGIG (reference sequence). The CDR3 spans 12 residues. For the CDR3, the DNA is TGTGCCTGGGGTGGACTTCTCTACGAGCAGTACTTC. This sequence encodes CAWGGLLYEQYF.

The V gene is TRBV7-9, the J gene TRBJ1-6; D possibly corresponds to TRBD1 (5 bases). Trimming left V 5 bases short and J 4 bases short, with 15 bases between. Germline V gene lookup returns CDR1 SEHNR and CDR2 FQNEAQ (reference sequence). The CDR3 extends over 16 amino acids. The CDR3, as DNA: TGTGCCAGCAGCCCTGCCGGGGGTCGGTATAATTCACCCCTCCACTTT. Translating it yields CASSPAGGRYNSPLHF.

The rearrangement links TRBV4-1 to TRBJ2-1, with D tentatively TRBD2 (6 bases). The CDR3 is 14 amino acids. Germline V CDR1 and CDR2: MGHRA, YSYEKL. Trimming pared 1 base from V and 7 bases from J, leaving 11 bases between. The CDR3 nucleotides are TGCGCCAGCAGCCAAGTGGCGGGGCTGAATGAGCAGTTCTTC. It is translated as CASSQVAGLNEQFF.

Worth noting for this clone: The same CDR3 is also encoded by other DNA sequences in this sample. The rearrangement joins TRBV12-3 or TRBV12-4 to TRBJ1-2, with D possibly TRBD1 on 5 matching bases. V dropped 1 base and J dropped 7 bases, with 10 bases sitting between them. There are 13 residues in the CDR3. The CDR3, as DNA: TGTGCCAGCAGTTTAGGCCAGGGCTCTGGCTACACCTTC. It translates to CASSLGQGSGYTF.

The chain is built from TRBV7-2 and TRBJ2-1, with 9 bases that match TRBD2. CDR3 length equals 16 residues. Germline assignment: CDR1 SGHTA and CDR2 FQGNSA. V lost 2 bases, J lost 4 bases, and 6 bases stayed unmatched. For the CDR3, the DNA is TGTGCCAGCAGCTTACTGCGGGGGGGCCCGTACAATGAGCAGTTCTTC. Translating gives CASSLLRGGPYNEQFF.